The clone carrying this T cell receptor beta chain was counted once. Its antigen remains unknown. PCR employed 60 Vbeta and 13 Jbeta primers. Assay used: immunoSEQ multiplex PCR; TCRdb lists only in-frame clones, some missing. The data show hundreds of thousands of clones, more than 70% seen once. The data are from a study of cytomegalovirus exposure and HLA in healthy donors. Study overall: Out of about 170 million T cells, an earlier analysis found roughly 110 million unique TCR beta sequences in total.

Trimming shortened V by 3 bases and J by 1 base, and 7 bases separated the two germline ends. This CDR3 has 13 amino acids. Germline CDR1 is SNHLY and CDR2 is FYNNEI. Notes on the study in general: In the analysis, some V segments, TRBV6-2 and TRBV6-3 included, were excluded as indistinguishable. It was reported in a later analysis that an Asian-associated ancestry cluster showed fewer N-insertions than the roughly 670-donor mean.

The chain uses TRBV2 and TRBJ2-7; no reliable D call. This TCR derives from a boy younger than 18 in good health and CMV-seronegative. What was sequenced was PBMCs. CDR3 residues: CASSDEESYEQYF. Written as DNA, the CDR3 is TGTGCCAGCAGTGACGAGGAATCCTACGAGCAGTACTTC.